Reported below is one TCR beta chain. The data were produced by immunoSEQ multiplex PCR, yet TCRdb's version contains in-frame clones alone and is incomplete. The sample shows 200,000 to 250,000 clones, 65% to 85% of them seen only once. These data come from a study of blood T cell repertoires in COVID-19. For the study at large: Sources were T cells, B-cell-depleted T cells, or PBMCs; the material itself was cDNA or gDNA.

The CDR3 covers 15 residues. The germline gives CDR1 LGHDT, CDR2 YNNKEL (reference sequence). V was trimmed by 3 bases and J by 4 bases, leaving 12 bases between them. The sequencing sample was made of peripheral blood. The chain couples TRBV3-1 (or the pseudogene TRBV3-2) to TRBJ1-4; no clear D gene. The receptor was derived from a woman of 80 years or more with acute or convalescent COVID-19. The CDR3 nucleotides are TGTGCCAGCAGCCATTATAACAGCCTTAATGAAAAACTGTTTTTT. Protein product: CASSHYNSLNEKLFF.